This record concerns one T cell receptor beta chain sequence. The protocol was immunoSEQ multiplex PCR, while the TCRdb copy is restricted to in-frame clones and leaves out a portion. The sample yields some 35,000 clones, about 94% seen once. The data originate from a study of circulating and synovial CD4+ cells in juvenile arthritis. In germline, CDR1 is SGHKS, CDR2 YYEKEE (reference sequence). V gave up 4 bases and J gave up 0 bases, with 13 bases separating them. The CDR3 is 15 residues long. Sequenced sample: CD4+ T cells from blood. The clonotype was recovered from a human donor with juvenile idiopathic arthritis. The chain employs TRBV5-5 and TRBJ1-2; D gene ambiguous. DNA of the CDR3: TGTGCCAGCAGCCAGGTACCTACAGCTAACTATGGCTACACCTTC. It codes for CASSQVPTANYGYTF.